This entry lists 19 T cell receptor beta chains sequenced from one sample in a study of OX40 agonist ivuxolimab in advanced cancers. Libraries were prepared by immunoSEQ multiplex PCR; TCRdb keeps only in-frame clonotypes and omits some of them. The sample records some 40,000 clones, around 83% being singletons. Sequencing was performed on CD4+ or CD8+ T cells sorted from blood, taken in a trial of the OX40 agonist ivuxolimab. Receptors originate from an adult with an advanced solid tumor such as melanoma, head and neck, liver or kidney cancer.

This sequence joins TRBV7-6 and TRBJ1-3; 11 bases line up with TRBD1. The CDR3 consists of 16 residues. The V and J ends lost 5 bases and 2 bases, in that order; junction bases with no gene match: 5. Germline CDR1 is SGHVS and CDR2 is FNYEAQ. The CDR3 spells CASSATGQGAGNTIYF. In DNA form, the CDR3 reads TGTGCCAGCAGCGCCACGGGACAGGGGGCTGGAAACACCATATATTTT.

The rearrangement joins TRBV11-2 to TRBJ2-1, with 14 positions matching TRBD2. The germline CDR1 and CDR2 sequences are SGHAT and FQNNGV. There are 19 residues in the CDR3. After removal of 6 bases from V and 0 bases from J, the junction contained 10 bases not matched to a gene. The CDR3 region is CASRPTLGTSGSSYNEQFF. The CDR3 region has the DNA TGTGCCAGCAGGCCAACCCTGGGGACTAGCGGGAGCTCCTACAATGAGCAGTTCTTC.

The rearrangement uses TRBV5-1 and TRBJ1-4; D gene ambiguous. Trimming pared 4 bases from V and 5 bases from J, leaving 9 bases between. Germline V gene data show CDR1 as SGHRS and CDR2 as YFSETQ. CDR3 length: 13 residues. The CDR3 region has the DNA TGCGCCAGCAGCCTCACAATGAATGAAAAACTGTTTTTT. Amino acid sequence: CASSLTMNEKLFF.

This chain joins TRBV30 and TRBJ2-6; 7 nucleotides line up with TRBD2. Looked up from germline, CDR1 is GTSNPN and CDR2 is SVGIG (reference sequence). V was pared by 1 base and J by 2 bases, with 8 bases of the junction left unmatched. CDR3 length: 17 residues. The CDR3 DNA is TGTGCCTGGAGTGCCCGGGGGGTTCCCCCTGGGGCCAACGTCCTGACTTTC. It yields the protein CAWSARGVPPGANVLTF.

The rearrangement uses TRBV7-9 and TRBJ1-6; D gene ambiguous. The germline CDR1 and CDR2 sequences are SEHNR and FQNEAQ (reference sequence). The CDR3 has 13 residues. With 3 bases removed from V and 7 bases from J, the gap between germline ends came to 7 bases. Here the CDR3 reads CASSLGRNSPLHF. CDR3 nucleotide sequence: TGTGCCAGCAGCTTGGGCAGAAATTCACCCCTCCACTTT.

This chain links TRBV5-1 with TRBJ2-7; D gene unclear. This CDR3 has 13 residues. Germline lookup yields CDR1 SGHRS and CDR2 YFSETQ. With 0 bases removed from V and 5 bases from J, the gap between germline ends came to 9 bases. The CDR3 DNA sequence: TGCGCCAGCAGCTTGGGGATCTTTAACGAGCAGTACTTC. Translated, it gives CASSLGIFNEQYF.

This chain uses TRBV6-6 with TRBJ2-5, with 10 bases aligning to TRBD1. CDR3 length: 15 residues. Trimming took 0 bases from V and 5 from J; bases not matched to a gene: 3. Per germline, CDR1 MNHNY and CDR2 SVGAGI (reference sequence). The CDR3 nucleotides are TGTGCCAGCAGTTACTCGGGGACAGGGGAGGAGACCCAGTACTTC. Translation gives CASSYSGTGEETQYF.

V usage is TRBV7-2 and J usage is TRBJ2-3; the match to TRBD1 covers 9 bases. In germline, CDR1 is SGHTA, CDR2 FQGNSA. This CDR3 region has 15 residues. The trim removed 2 bases at V and 5 bases at J, leaving 5 bases unmatched. CDR3 nucleotides: TGTGCCAGCAGCTTACCCGACAGGGGGGGAGATACGCAGTATTTT. This codes for CASSLPDRGGDTQYF.

The count of this clone is one. The chain joins TRBV6-1 to TRBJ1-5; TRBD1 is a possible D gene (6 bases). Per the germline V gene, CDR1 is MNHNS and CDR2 is SASEGT. The CDR3 is 13 residues long. V was clipped by 8 bases and J by 4 bases, with 12 bases between them. This chain's CDR3 is CASVTGGNQPQHF. CDR3 bases: TGTGCCAGCGTGACAGGAGGTAATCAGCCCCAGCATTTT.

This rearrangement joins TRBV28 to TRBJ2-6; D is ambiguous. The CDR3 runs to 15 residues. The germline V gene has CDR1 MDHEN and CDR2 SYDVKM. Trimming pared 6 bases from V and 0 bases from J, leaving 9 bases between. This CDR3 reads CASRRPLSGANVLTF. CDR3 DNA: TGTGCCAGCAGGAGGCCACTCTCTGGGGCCAACGTCCTGACTTTC.

The V call is TRBV2, the J call TRBJ1-1; D gene ambiguous. V lost 7 bases and J 1 base, leaving 13 bases between the germline ends. Germline-derived CDR1 and CDR2 are SNHLY and FYNNEI. This CDR3 is built from 14 residues. Here the CDR3 DNA reads TGTGCCAGCACCATAGGACCGTCGAACACTGAAGCTTTCTTT. The encoded protein is CASTIGPSNTEAFF.

The V and J genes are TRBV27 and TRBJ2-7; 10 bases are a match to TRBD2. CDR3 length: 14 residues. CDR1 and CDR2 from the germline V gene are MNHEY and SMNVEV (reference sequence). Trimming took 7 bases from V and 3 from J; bases not matched to a gene: 6. CDR3 nucleotide sequence: TGTGCCAGCATGGACCTAGCGGGGGACTACGAGCAGTACTTC. It codes for CASMDLAGDYEQYF.

V gene TRBV11-2 combines with J gene TRBJ2-1; TRBD2 matches 7 bases. After removal of 5 bases from V and 7 bases from J, the junction contained 14 bases not matched to a gene. Looked up from germline, CDR1 is SGHAT and CDR2 is FQNNGV. The CDR3 has 16 residues. The CDR3 nucleotides are TGTGCCAGCAGCATTCCCGGACTAGTTTTGGGGAATGAGCAGTTCTTC. Protein sequence: CASSIPGLVLGNEQFF.

The chain employs TRBV7-9 and TRBJ2-3; 12 nucleotides line up with TRBD2. The CDR3 is 15 residues long. The V gene end was trimmed by 6 bases and the J gene end by 4 bases; junction bases not matched to a gene: 5. Germline CDR1 SEHNR, CDR2 FQNEAQ (reference sequence). CDR3 DNA: TGTGCCAGCAGGGCTAGCGGGGGGGCAGCAGATACGCAGTATTTT. It translates to CASRASGGAADTQYF.

This clone was counted a few times. The chain employs TRBV10-3 and TRBJ1-2; 7 bases agree with TRBD1. CDR3 length: 14 amino acids. Germline CDR1 and CDR2: ENHRY and SYGVKD. V lost 10 bases to trimming and J lost 4 bases; unmatched junction nucleotides: 12. CDR3 nucleotides: TGTGCCACCAGAGGGACAGTGGGGTCCTATGGCTACACCTTC. This encodes CATRGTVGSYGYTF.

The chain joins TRBV4-2 to TRBJ2-5; 7 positions agree with TRBD2. Gene TRBJ2-7 matches the end of the DNA better, so the J call may be wrong. This CDR3 spans 16 amino acids. The germline CDR1 and CDR2 sequences are LGHNA and YNFKEQ. CDR3 loop: CASSPSGEGGRHEQYF. The CDR3 region has the DNA TGTGCCAGCAGCCCCTCGGGGGAGGGAGGGAGACACGAGCAGTACTTC.

This clone was seen only a few times. This chain links TRBV18 with TRBJ2-3; 12 bases map to TRBD2. Trimming removed 2 bases from V and 4 bases from J; junction bases left unmatched: 4. Germline V CDR1 and CDR2: KGHSH, LQKENI. This CDR3 spans 16 amino acids. The DNA of the CDR3 is TGTGCCAGCTCACCATTTGCTAGCGGGGGGGCAGATACGCAGTATTTT. This gives the protein CASSPFASGGADTQYF.

The chain joins TRBV18 to TRBJ1-4, with D unclear. V was trimmed by 6 bases and J by 2 bases, leaving 16 bases between them. The CDR3 loop spans 16 amino acids. Germline V gene lookup returns CDR1 KGHSH and CDR2 LQKENI. Here the CDR3 reads CASSPTEGVTNEKLFF. The CDR3 region has the DNA TGTGCCAGCTCCCCTACCGAGGGAGTGACTAATGAAAAACTGTTTTTT.

The rearrangement uses TRBV7-9 and TRBJ2-7; D might be TRBD1 or TRBD2, each matching 5 bases. The V gene lost 5 bases and the J gene lost 6 bases, with 17 bases spanning the gap. Germline loops: CDR1 SEHNR, CDR2 FQNEAQ (reference sequence). This CDR3 is built from 14 residues. This CDR3 reads CASSPGTEEGEQYF. In DNA form, the CDR3 reads TGTGCCAGCAGCCCAGGGACCGAGGAAGGCGAGCAGTACTTC. The variable domain in full, with the rest retrieved from reference TRBV7-9 and TRBJ2-7, is DTGVSQNPRHKITKRGQNVTFRCDPISEHNRLYWYRQTLGQGPEFLTYFQNEAQLEKSRLLSDRFSAERPKGSFSTLEIQRTEQGDSAMYLCASSPGTEEGEQYFGPGTRLTVT.